Listed below are T cell receptor beta chains from one sample, sequenced in a study of T cell repertoires in cytomegalovirus infection. TCRdb redid the calling of the reads with MiXCR, one entry per CDR3 protein. The sample includes some 700,000 distinct CDR3 sequences, about 40% seen only once; the top ten take 2.5% to 3.5%. The sequenced material came from PBMCs. These receptors were collected from a human donor in good health (CMV status not recorded). Some clones in this sample may be carry-over from other donors' samples. The CDR3 runs from the conserved cysteine through the conserved F or W. The D gene is left open where the match is weak. Clone size is given for some rows only: seen once, a few or many times, or a class if the clone is expanded.

d_gene	abundance	j_gene	v_gene	CDR3nt	CDR3aa
-	few	TRBJ2-3	TRBV5-1	TGCGCCAGCACCGGGCAACTCACAGATACGCAGTATTTT	CASTGQLTDTQYF
TRBD1	-	TRBJ1-1	TRBV7-8	TGTGCCAGCAGACACAGGGGGGTGGACACTGAAGCTTTCTTT	CASRHRGVDTEAFF
-	once	TRBJ1-5	TRBV27	TGTGCCAGCAGGGCGGTGGGGGGTGGGCAGCCCCAGCATTTT	CASRAVGGGQPQHF
-	-	TRBJ1-3	TRBV6-6	TGTGCCAGCAATCTGTGGGTGGCACCTGGAAACACCATATATTTT	CASNLWVAPGNTIYF
TRBD1	-	TRBJ1-2	TRBV20-1	TGCAGTGCTAGAGGTACAGGGGATGGCGGCTACACCTTC	CSARGTGDGGYTF
-	-	TRBJ1-1	TRBV28	TGTGCCAGCACCCTAATATGGGACAATCACGGTGGGGCTTTCTTT	CASTLIWDNHGGAFF
-	-	TRBJ1-1	TRBV7-3	TGTGCCAGCAGCTTAAGAGGGACTACGGTTGGAAACACTGAAGCTTTCTTT	CASSLRGTTVGNTEAFF
-	-	TRBJ2-7	TRBV7-6	TGTTCCAGCAGACCTAGTACAGGGCCCCTCTCCTACGAGCAGTACTTC	CSSRPSTGPLSYEQYF
-	-	TRBJ2-1	TRBV29-1	TGCAGCGTTGGGGGGCAGGGGACGGCCGATGAGCAGTTCTTC	CSVGGQGTADEQFF
TRBD2	-	TRBJ2-4	TRBV28	TGTGCCAGCAGTTTGTCGGCACTAGCGGTAGCCAAAAACATTCAGTACTTC	CASSLSALAVAKNIQYF
-	-	TRBJ1-1	TRBV12-3/TRBV12-4	TGTGCCAGCAGTTTATTAGGGGAAGAAGCTTTCTTT	CASSLLGEEAFF
-	few	TRBJ1-1	TRBV6-6	TGTGCCAGCCAGGGCGCTGAAGCTTTCTTT	CASQGAEAFF
TRBD1	-	TRBJ2-4	TRBV12-5	TGTGCTAGGGGTTTCTCACAGGGGTCGAACATTCAGTACTTC	CARGFSQGSNIQYF
TRBD2	few	TRBJ2-7	TRBV10-3	TGTGCCATCAACCAAGCGGGAAGTACTTACGAGCAGTACTTC	CAINQAGSTYEQYF
TRBD2	-	TRBJ2-1	TRBV12-3/TRBV12-4	TGTGCCAGCAGCCGTGGACTAGCGGGAGCCAACGGGGAGCAGTTCTTC	CASSRGLAGANGEQFF
-	-	TRBJ1-5	TRBV4-1	TGCGCCAGCAGCCAAGATTTCCAGGCTCACTATAGCAATCAGCCCCAGCATTTT	CASSQDFQAHYSNQPQHF
TRBD2	-	TRBJ2-1	TRBV24-1	TGTGCCACCAGCCGGGACTACCACAATGAGCAGTTCTTC	CATSRDYHNEQFF
TRBD1	-	TRBJ1-6	TRBV27	TGTGCCAGCAGTATCACCGGGACAGATAATTCACCCCTCCACTTT	CASSITGTDNSPLHF
-	few	TRBJ1-2	TRBV6-1	TGTGCCAGCAGTGTCGCCGGGACGGTCAACTATGGCTACACCTTC	CASSVAGTVNYGYTF
-	-	TRBJ1-3	TRBV7-8	TGTGCCAGCAGCCGGCTCGGGAGGGACTCTGGAAACACCATATATTTT	CASSRLGRDSGNTIYF
-	few	TRBJ2-1	TRBV6-2/TRBV6-3	TGTGCCAGCAGTTATTCTGACCCTGCTCAAAGCTACAATGAGCAGTTCTTT	CASSYSDPAQSYNEQFF
-	-	TRBJ1-1	TRBV7-6	TGTGCCAGCAGCCACGGGGGTTATGGGAACACTGAAGATTTCTTT	CASSHGGYGNTEDFF
-	-	TRBJ2-1	TRBV19	TGTGCCAGTAACTCCGGACAGAATTACTACAATGAGCAGTTCTTC	CASNSGQNYYNEQFF
-	few	TRBJ1-2	TRBV5-6	TGTGCCAGCAGGACCGGGACGGCCTATGGCTACACCTTC	CASRTGTAYGYTF
-	few	TRBJ1-1	TRBV25-1	TGTGCCAGCGGAACGGGACTTCTAGACACTGAAGCTTTCTTT	CASGTGLLDTEAFF
-	-	TRBJ1-1	TRBV11-2	TGTGCCAGCAGCTTAAAAAGGGCGGACACTGAAGCTTTCTTT	CASSLKRADTEAFF
-	-	TRBJ2-7	TRBV7-3	TGTGACAGCAGCCTCGGGGCTGCCTACGAGCAGTACTTC	CDSSLGAAYEQYF
-	-	TRBJ2-5	TRBV11-2	TGTGCCAGCAGCCCCCCAGCGGGGACATCACAGAAGACCCAGTACTTC	CASSPPAGTSQKTQYF
-	few	TRBJ2-1	TRBV7-6	TGTGCCAGCAGCTTAGTAGCGTCCTACAATGAGCAGTTCTTC	CASSLVASYNEQFF
TRBD2	once	TRBJ2-5	TRBV28	TGTGCCAGCAGTACCATGGCGGGGGGGGGGCCAGGGGAGACCCAGTACTTC	CASSTMAGGGPGETQYF
-	many	TRBJ1-2	TRBV7-8	TGTGCCAGCAGCTTCGGTCAACGGGGAAGATTGTACGGCTACACCTTC	CASSFGQRGRLYGYTF